Below are 17 T cell receptor beta chains sequenced from a single sample in a study of blood T cell repertoires in COVID-19. Assay: immunoSEQ multiplex PCR; the TCRdb copy retains only in-frame clones and omits some. The top ten hold approximately 7.9% of the sample, which has approximately 220,000 clones, approximately 81% seen once. The source material was peripheral blood. The receptors were sampled from a woman older than 75 with acute or convalescent COVID-19.

The chain combines TRBV6-1 with TRBJ1-6; D gene uncertain. V was shortened by 4 bases and J by 0 bases, with 13 bases between the two germline ends. Germline loops: CDR1 MNHNS, CDR2 SASEGT. The CDR3 totals 17 residues. CDR3 DNA sequence: TGTGCCAGCAGTGTTACGGTACCGAGCTCCTATAATTCACCCCTCCACTTT. It translates to CASSVTVPSSYNSPLHF.

This clone has only a few counts. The chain uses TRBV6-5 and TRBJ2-1; 9 nucleotides align to TRBD1. V shed 4 bases and J 3 bases; nucleotides not matched to a gene: 4. The CDR3 has 15 amino acids. Germline CDR1 and CDR2: MNHEY and SVGAGI. The DNA for the CDR3 is TGTGCCAGCAGTTGGGGACAGGGACACTACAATGAGCAGTTCTTC. Protein: CASSWGQGHYNEQFF.

This clone was counted a single time. The CDR3, as DNA: TGTGCCAGCAGTTACTCCACAGGGGTAGGGGATAGCAATCAGCCCCAGCATTTT. Its translation is CASSYSTGVGDSNQPQHF. The chain links TRBV6-2 or TRBV6-3 to TRBJ1-5; 7 bases line up with TRBD1. Looked up from germline, CDR1 is MNHEY and CDR2 is SVGEGT. The J segment lost 0 bases and the V segment lost 0 bases, leaving 8 bases of the junction unmatched. This CDR3 has 18 residues.

This sequence joins TRBV4-1 and TRBJ1-6; TRBD1 might be the D (5 bases). The germline V gene has CDR1 MGHRA and CDR2 YSYEKL. The CDR3 sequence is 14 residues long. V shed 3 bases and J shed 7 bases, with 10 bases lying between them. CDR3 protein: CASSHRGANSPLHF. For the CDR3, the DNA is TGCGCCAGCAGCCACCGTGGGGCGAATTCACCCCTCCACTTT.

The chain carries TRBV5-1 and TRBJ1-6; 8 bases are a match to TRBD1. Germline CDR1 is SGHRS and CDR2 is YFSETQ. J gave up 3 bases and V 5 bases, and 4 bases lay outside the gene matches. The CDR3 sequence is 15 residues long. CDR3 sequence: CASSQGQDYNSPLHF. The CDR3 coding sequence is TGCGCCAGCAGTCAGGGACAGGACTATAATTCACCCCTCCACTTT. Complete variable domain (other parts from reference TRBV5-1 and TRBJ1-6): KAGVTQTPRYLIKTRGQQVTLSCSPISGHRSVSWYQQTPGQGLQFLFEYFSETQRNKGNFPGRFSGRQFSNSRSEMNVSTLELGDSALYLCASSQGQDYNSPLHFGNGTRLTVT.

The rearrangement uses TRBV6-5 and TRBJ1-3; D remains ambiguous. Trimming stripped 5 bases from V and 0 bases from J, with 11 bases between. The CDR3 runs to 15 residues. CDR1 is MNHEY, CDR2 SVGAGI, per germline. The CDR3 DNA follows: TGTGCCAGCAGTCCTAAACAGAGCTCTGGAAACACCATATATTTT. Translation: CASSPKQSSGNTIYF.

The V and J genes are TRBV9 and TRBJ1-1, with 8 nucleotides matching TRBD1. Per the germline V gene, CDR1 is SGDLS and CDR2 is YYNGEE. The CDR3 has 15 amino acids. V gave up 3 bases and J gave up 5 bases; unmatched junction bases: 9. DNA for the CDR3: TGTGCCAGCAGCGCCGGGGACAGGATGGCAACTGAAGCTTTCTTT. Translation gives CASSAGDRMATEAFF.

The chain has TRBV3-1 (or the pseudogene TRBV3-2) and TRBJ2-6; D is perhaps TRBD2 (5 bases). This CDR3 is built from 16 residues. Between the trimmed V and J ends, which lost 4 bases and 2 bases, there was a span of 12 bases. Per the germline V gene, CDR1 is LGHDT and CDR2 is YNNKEL (reference sequence). CDR3 in DNA: TGTGCCAGCAGCCCCCAGCTCGGGGCTGGGGCCAACGTCCTGACTTTC. Translated: CASSPQLGAGANVLTF.

This clone was counted once. The rearrangement joins TRBV7-2 to TRBJ2-1; D perhaps matches TRBD2 (6 bases). The CDR3 has 14 residues. From germline, CDR1 is SGHTA and CDR2 FQGNSA. The V gene lost 1 base and the J gene lost 8 bases, with 12 bases spanning the gap. The CDR3 DNA reads TGTGCCAGCAGCTTAGAGACTAGGGCGGATGAGCAGTTCTTC. It codes for CASSLETRADEQFF.

This chain joins TRBV12-5 and TRBJ1-5; unclear D gene. V gave up 1 base and J gave up 7 bases, with 11 bases separating them. The germline gives CDR1 LGHNT, CDR2 FRNRAP. CDR3 length: 14 residues. The CDR3 spells CASGLDRELQPQHF. CDR3 nucleotides: TGTGCTAGTGGTTTGGACAGAGAGTTGCAGCCCCAGCATTTT.

The V and J genes are TRBV11-2 and TRBJ2-7, with no clear D. V was shortened by 5 bases and J by 1 base, with 18 bases between the two germline ends. Germline V gives CDR1 SGHAT, CDR2 FQNNGV. This CDR3 contains 16 residues. The chain's CDR3 is CASSPLNRRDSYEQYF. In DNA, the CDR3 is TGTGCCAGCAGCCCTCTCAATCGGAGAGATTCCTACGAGCAGTACTTC.

This clone was observed a single time. The rearrangement joins TRBV12-5 to TRBJ2-7, with D perhaps matching TRBD1 (6 bases). V lost 0 bases to trimming and J lost 5 bases, with 11 bases between them. The CDR3 runs to 14 residues. Germline CDR1 is LGHNT and CDR2 is FRNRAP. CDR3 nucleotides: TGTGCTAGTGGTTTGGTACTACAGGGCCACGAGCAGTACTTC. Translated: CASGLVLQGHEQYF.

Only one count was recorded for this clone. The J gene is TRBJ1-1, the V gene TRBV7-6; 7 bases map to TRBD1. The CDR3 loop spans 14 amino acids. Per the germline V gene, CDR1 is SGHVS and CDR2 is FNYEAQ. With 5 bases clipped from V and 1 base from J, the junction kept 4 bases outside the gene matches. This chain's CDR3 is CASSMGQPNTEAFF. DNA for the CDR3: TGTGCCAGCAGCATGGGACAGCCGAACACTGAAGCTTTCTTT.

The rearrangement joins TRBV29-1 to TRBJ2-7; 9 bases are shared with TRBD2. CDR3 length: 14 residues. The germline gives CDR1 SQVTM, CDR2 ANQGSEA. The ends lost 4 bases at V and 7 bases at J; junction bases unmatched: 11. CDR3 nucleotide sequence: TGCAGCGTTGGGGCTAGCGGGGAGATTAGGGAGCAGTACTTC. Its translation: CSVGASGEIREQYF.

For the CDR3, the DNA is TGTGCCAGCACCACCCGGGGGGCGGGAGTTATGGGCGAGCAGTTCTTC. It codes for CASTTRGAGVMGEQFF. V usage is TRBV5-4 and J usage is TRBJ2-1, with a tentative D call TRBD2 (7 bases). V lost 6 bases and J lost 10, with 26 bases in between. CDR3 length equals 16 residues. Germline-derived CDR1 and CDR2 are SGHNT and YYREEE (reference sequence).

The rearrangement joins TRBV11-2 to TRBJ2-2; 8 bases map to TRBD1. The CDR3 runs 15 residues. V lost 5 bases and J lost 5; bases outside the gene matches: 7. CDR1 is SGHAT, CDR2 FQNNGV, per germline. The CDR3 loop is CASSLGTGSTGELFF. As DNA, the CDR3 is TGTGCCAGCAGCCTAGGGACAGGTAGTACCGGGGAGCTGTTTTTT.

The chain combines TRBV7-2 with TRBJ2-2; D perhaps matches TRBD2 (5 bases). The CDR3 is made up of 13 amino acids. In germline, CDR1 is SGHTA, CDR2 FQGNSA. The germline V and J ends were trimmed by 5 bases and 5 bases, with 9 bases remaining between them. The CDR3 spells CASSPGVTGELFF. In nucleotides, the CDR3 is TGTGCCAGCAGCCCCGGGGTTACCGGGGAGCTGTTTTTT.